The 9 T cell receptor beta chains given below trace back to one sample, sequenced in a study of T cell responses to AZD1222 COVID-19 vaccine. Clones were read by immunoSEQ multiplex PCR, and TCRdb kept only the in-frame ones, dropping some. This sample carries 200,000 or so clones, around 90% of them seen once, and the ten largest clones take 5% to 7.5%. The specimen was peripheral blood, collected on day 0 of AZD1222 vaccination. The source is an adult in good health.

This chain uses TRBV5-1 with TRBJ2-2, with D perhaps given as TRBD1 or TRBD2 (6 bases each). Trimming removed 5 bases at V and 7 bases at J, with 27 bases between. CDR1 SGHRS and CDR2 YFSETQ come from the germline V gene. The CDR3 covers 18 residues. The CDR3: CASRLGHEGGSRFGELFF. CDR3 in DNA: TGCGCCAGCAGGCTAGGACACGAGGGGGGCAGTCGTTTCGGGGAGCTGTTTTTT.

The chain has TRBV28 and TRBJ1-6; the D gene is possibly TRBD1 (5 bases). The V end lost 7 bases, the J end lost 7 bases, and 17 bases lay between the germline ends. There are 15 residues in the CDR3. Germline loops: CDR1 MDHEN, CDR2 SYDVKM. The CDR3 loop is CASIGGVGANSPLHF. CDR3 DNA: TGTGCCAGCATCGGGGGGGTGGGAGCGAATTCACCCCTCCACTTT.

As concerns this clone: This sample includes further DNA sequences coding for the same CDR3. The chain has TRBV6-5 and TRBJ1-5; 7 positions agree with TRBD1. The germline V gene has CDR1 MNHEY and CDR2 SVGAGI. CDR3 size: 14 residues. V lost 6 bases, J lost 2 bases, and 4 bases stayed unmatched. CDR3 DNA sequence: TGTGCCAGCAGACGGACAGGTCGCAATCAGCCCCAGCATTTT. Its protein product is CASRRTGRNQPQHF.

The chain joins TRBV6-5 to TRBJ2-1; D remains ambiguous. CDR1 is MNHEY and CDR2 is SVGAGI in the germline V gene. This CDR3 has 12 residues. Trimming cost V 5 bases and J 9 bases, with 11 bases left between them. CDR3 nucleotide sequence: TGTGCCAGCAGTCCCTCGGGCAGTGAGCAGTTCTTC. It encodes CASSPSGSEQFF.

This chain joins TRBV2 and TRBJ2-7, with D perhaps TRBD1 (6 bases). Trimming left V 9 bases short and J 0 bases short, with 9 bases between. Germline V lookup: CDR1 SNHLY, CDR2 FYNNEI. The CDR3 spans 12 residues. Here the CDR3 reads CASKQGSYEQYF. The CDR3 bases are TGTGCCAGTAAACAGGGCTCCTACGAGCAGTACTTC.

This chain joins TRBV27 and TRBJ2-7; tentative D call: TRBD1 (7 bases). The CDR3 covers 14 residues. Germline loops: CDR1 MNHEY, CDR2 SMNVEV (reference sequence). Trimming shortened V by 8 bases and J by 1 base, and 15 bases separated the two germline ends. CDR3 protein: CASAGTVSSYEQYF. The CDR3 DNA reads as TGTGCCAGCGCGGGGACAGTCTCTTCCTACGAGCAGTACTTC.

The chain recombines TRBV2 with TRBJ2-1, with 10 bases aligning to TRBD2. This CDR3 is 14 amino acids long. V shed 6 bases and J 8 bases; nucleotides not matched to a gene: 7. CDR1 and CDR2 from the germline V gene are SNHLY and FYNNEI. CDR3 nucleotide sequence: TGTGCCAGCAGGCGGCCTAGCGGGAGAGATGAGCAGTTCTTC. It translates to CASRRPSGRDEQFF.

J is TRBJ2-7 and V is TRBV3-1 (or the pseudogene TRBV3-2); D not resolved. Germline V gene data show CDR1 as LGHDT and CDR2 as YNNKEL (reference sequence). V gave up 0 bases and J gave up 9 bases, with 18 bases separating them. CDR3 length: 15 residues. As DNA, the CDR3 is TGTGCCAGCAGCCAAGATCACGGACGGGCTAACGGGCAGTACTTC. Protein sequence: CASSQDHGRANGQYF.

This chain links TRBV5-6 with TRBJ2-7; 10 positions agree with TRBD1. From germline, CDR1 is SGHDT and CDR2 YYEEEE. V dropped 0 bases and J dropped 0; count of bases not matched to a gene: 9. CDR3 length: 18 amino acids. The CDR3 bases are TGTGCCAGCAGCTTGGAGGGTGCGGGGACAGGGGTCTCCTACGAGCAGTACTTC. Residues: CASSLEGAGTGVSYEQYF.